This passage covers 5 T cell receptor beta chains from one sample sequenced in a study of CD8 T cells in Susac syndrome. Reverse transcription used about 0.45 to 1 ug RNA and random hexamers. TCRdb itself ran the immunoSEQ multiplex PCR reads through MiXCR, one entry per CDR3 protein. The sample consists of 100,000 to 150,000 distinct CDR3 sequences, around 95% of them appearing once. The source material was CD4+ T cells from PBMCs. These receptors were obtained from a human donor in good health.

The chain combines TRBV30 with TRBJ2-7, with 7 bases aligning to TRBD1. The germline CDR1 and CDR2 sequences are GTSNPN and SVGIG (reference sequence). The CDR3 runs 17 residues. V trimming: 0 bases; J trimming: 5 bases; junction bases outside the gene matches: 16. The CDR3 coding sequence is TGTGCCTGGAGTGTCTACCAGACTCGACAGGGAACCGACGAGCAGTACTTC. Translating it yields CAWSVYQTRQGTDEQYF.

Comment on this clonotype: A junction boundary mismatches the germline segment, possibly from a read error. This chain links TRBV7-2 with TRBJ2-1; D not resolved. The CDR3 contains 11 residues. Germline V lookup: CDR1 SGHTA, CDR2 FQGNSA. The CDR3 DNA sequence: TGTGCCAGCAGCTCCCACAAAGAGCCGTACTTC. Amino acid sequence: CASSSHKEPYF.

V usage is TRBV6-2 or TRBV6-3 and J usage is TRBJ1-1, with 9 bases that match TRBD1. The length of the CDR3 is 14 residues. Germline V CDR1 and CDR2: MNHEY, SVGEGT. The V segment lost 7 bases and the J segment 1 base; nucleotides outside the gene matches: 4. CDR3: CASTRDRANTEAFF. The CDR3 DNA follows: TGTGCCAGCACCCGGGACAGGGCGAACACTGAAGCTTTCTTT.

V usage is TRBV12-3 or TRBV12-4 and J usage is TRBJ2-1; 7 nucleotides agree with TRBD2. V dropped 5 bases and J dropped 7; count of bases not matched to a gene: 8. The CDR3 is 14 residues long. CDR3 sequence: CASSPLAGVNEQFF. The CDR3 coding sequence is TGTGCCAGCAGTCCACTGGCGGGAGTAAATGAGCAGTTCTTC.

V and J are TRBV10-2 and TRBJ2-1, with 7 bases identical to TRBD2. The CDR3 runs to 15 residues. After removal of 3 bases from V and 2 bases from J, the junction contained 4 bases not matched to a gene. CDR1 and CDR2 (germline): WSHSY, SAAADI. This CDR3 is CASSEPSGTYNEQFF. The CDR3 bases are TGCGCCAGCAGTGAACCTAGCGGAACCTACAATGAGCAGTTCTTC.